This TCR beta chain appears in the sequencing data of a study of cytomegalovirus exposure and HLA in healthy donors. Study conclusions and caveats: Segments of the TCR beta V type were, in most cases, productive about 87% or about 30% of the time in an earlier analysis.

V trimming: 6 bases; J trimming: 6 bases; junction bases outside the gene matches: 6. This CDR3 contains 13 residues. In germline, CDR1 is MNHNS, CDR2 SASEGT. In the PCR, 60 Vbeta and 13 Jbeta primers were used. Libraries were prepared by immunoSEQ multiplex PCR; TCRdb keeps only in-frame clonotypes and omits some of them. The table has about 86,000 clones, more than 65% seen once. This clone was seen only once. Its antigen is not known. The sequence was obtained from a man aged 55 to 70 in good health and CMV-seronegative. The source material was PBMCs. V and J are TRBV6-1 and TRBJ1-2, with 8 nucleotides matching TRBD1. CDR3 residues: CASRPTDRDGYTF. The CDR3 coding sequence is TGTGCCAGCAGGCCCACGGACAGGGATGGCTACACCTTC.